Listed below are T cell receptor beta chains from one sample, sequenced in a study of long-term antiretroviral therapy in people with HIV. Method: immunoSEQ multiplex PCR; TCRdb's copy keeps in-frame clones and lacks some. The table has 6,500 to 7,500 clones, around 80% seen once. Sample: unsorted PBMCs, taken 1.1 years after starting antiretroviral therapy. These receptors all come from a man in his forties with HIV. CDR3s include the opening cysteine and the closing phenylalanine or tryptophan. D genes are given only for firm matches. The size field is filled for only some rows; it gives once, few, many or a size class.

clone_size j_call d_call v_call cdr3_nt cdr3_aa
- TRBJ1-1 TRBD1 TRBV7-9 TGTGCCAGCAGCTTAGAAGCAGGGGGCTATGTGAACACTGAAGCTTTCTTT CASSLEAGGYVNTEAFF
- TRBJ2-1 - TRBV2 TGTGCCAGCAGTGAAGACACTTTCGGGTTGAGAAAGCAGTTCTTC CASSEDTFGLRKQFF
- TRBJ2-2 - TRBV13 TGTGCCAGCAGCCAAGACGGGGCGGCGAACACCGGGGAGCTGTTTTTT CASSQDGAANTGELFF
- TRBJ1-2 TRBD1 TRBV6-1 TGTGCCAGCAGTGAAGAGGGGGCAAACTATGGCTACACCTTC CASSEEGANYGYTF
few TRBJ2-7 - TRBV28 TGTGCCAGCAGTTTTTCCCGAGGAAAGGAGCAGTACTTC CASSFSRGKEQYF
- TRBJ1-2 - TRBV27 TGTGCCAGCAGTTTCAGCAGGGCCTCTAACTATGGCTACACCTTC CASSFSRASNYGYTF
- TRBJ2-2 TRBD1 TRBV6-5 TGTGCCAGCAGTTGGGTCACAGGGGATAAAGGGGAGCTGTTTTTT CASSWVTGDKGELFF
- TRBJ1-6 TRBD1 TRBV11-2 TGTGCCAGCGGGGGACAGGGGTGGGATTCACCCCTCCACTTT CASGGQGWDSPLHF
- TRBJ2-3 - TRBV5-1 TGCGCCAGCAGCCCACCGGAGGGGGCCCGGCGCACAGATACGCAGTATTTT CASSPPEGARRTDTQYF
- TRBJ2-1 - TRBV11-2 TGTGCCAGCAGCGGAGGGGGGGATGAGCAGTTCTTC CASSGGGDEQFF
- TRBJ1-1 - TRBV28 TGTGCCAGCAGTTTCCTCGGGACACTGAGGACTGAAGCTTTCTTT CASSFLGTLRTEAFF
- TRBJ2-7 - TRBV7-9 TGTGCCAGCAGCTTAGTCGGCAGTTATCCCGGGGAGCAGTACTTC CASSLVGSYPGEQYF
- TRBJ2-3 TRBD2 TRBV9 TGTGCCAGCAGCGCGACTAGCGGGGGAGGGACAGATACGCAGTATTTT CASSATSGGGTDTQYF
- TRBJ2-3 - TRBV11-2 TGTGCCAGCAGCTTAGATTGGGAACTAGTGGCAGATACGCAGTATTTT CASSLDWELVADTQYF
- TRBJ1-1 - TRBV9 TGTGCCAGCAGCGTAGAGGGAATGAACACTGAAGCTTTCTTT CASSVEGMNTEAFF
- TRBJ2-6 - TRBV18 TGTGCCAGCTCACCAACGGCCAACCGCTTCTCTGGGGCCAACGTCCTGACTTTC CASSPTANRFSGANVLTF
- TRBJ2-1 TRBD2 TRBV6-6 TGTGCCAGCAGCCCCGGACTAGCGGGAACCAATGAGCAGTTCTTC CASSPGLAGTNEQFF
- TRBJ1-1 TRBD1 TRBV4-1 TGCGCCAGCAGCCAAGCTGGACAGGGGAACACTGAAGCTTTCTTT CASSQAGQGNTEAFF
- TRBJ1-2 TRBD1 TRBV10-3 TGTGCCATCAGTCAGGGACAGCTCAATGGCTACACCTTC CAISQGQLNGYTF
- TRBJ2-2 - TRBV29-1 TGCAGCGTTGCCACCGCGGGCACCGGGGAGCTGTTTTTT CSVATAGTGELFF
- TRBJ2-7 TRBD1 TRBV29-1 TGCAGCGTTGAAGGGACAGGGGGAGAAGAATCCTACGAGCAGTACTTC CSVEGTGGEESYEQYF
- TRBJ2-4 - TRBV15 TGTGCCACCAGCAGGATCACACAGGGAAACATTCAGTACTTC CATSRITQGNIQYF
- TRBJ1-5 TRBD1 TRBV12-5 TGTGCTAGTGCATGGACAGGGGAACGGCAGCCCCAGCATTTT CASAWTGERQPQHF
once TRBJ1-3 - TRBV7-9 TGTGCCAGCAGCTTAGGAGGGGGATACTCTGGAAACACCATATATTTT CASSLGGGYSGNTIYF
- TRBJ2-3 TRBD2 TRBV5-1 TGCGCCAGCAGTTTTGGGACTAGCGGGGGCTTGGATACGCAGTATTTT CASSFGTSGGLDTQYF
- TRBJ2-7 - TRBV6-5 TGTGCCAGCAGTTACTCGGCCCTTTCCTACGAGCAGTACTTC CASSYSALSYEQYF
- TRBJ2-7 TRBD1 TRBV6-6 TGTGCCAGCACTAACCCCCAGACAGGGGTCTACGAGCAGTACTTC CASTNPQTGVYEQYF
- TRBJ1-1 - TRBV5-4 TGTGCCAGCAGCTTTAGGGGGAACACTGAAGCTTTCTTT CASSFRGNTEAFF
few TRBJ2-7 - TRBV2 TGTGCCAGCAGACTAGGGGGCTACGAGCAGTACTTC CASRLGGYEQYF
- TRBJ1-1 - TRBV30 TGTGCCTGGAGTGTACTGGAGGGTAGCACTGAAGCTTTCTTT CAWSVLEGSTEAFF
- TRBJ1-1 - TRBV21-1 TGTGCCAGCAGCAAAAGAGTATCCGGGACAGCGAACACTGAAGCTTTCTTT CASSKRVSGTANTEAFF
- TRBJ2-1 - TRBV2 TGTGCCAGCAGTGAAATTGAGGGGGGCCACAATGAGCAGTTCTTC CASSEIEGGHNEQFF
- TRBJ1-1 TRBD1 TRBV18 TGTGCCAGCTCACCACCGGGGACAGTTGAAGCTTTCTTT CASSPPGTVEAFF
- TRBJ2-7 TRBD1 TRBV10-1 TGCGCCAGCAGTGAGGTGGTCACAGGGGTCTTCTTC CASSEVVTGVFF
- TRBJ1-6 - TRBV6-5 TGTGCCAGCAGTTACTATCGGGGACTTAATTCACCCCTCCACTTT CASSYYRGLNSPLHF
- TRBJ2-3 - TRBV11-2 TGTGCCAGCAGCTTAAGGGGGGACGAGCTTAGCACAGATACGCAGTATTTT CASSLRGDELSTDTQYF
- TRBJ2-5 TRBD2 TRBV4-1 TGCGCCAGCAGCCAAGGGCCAATAGCGGGGGCCTCCGGGAGCCAGTACTTC CASSQGPIAGASGSQYF
- TRBJ2-7 - TRBV21-1 TGTGCCAGCAGCAAAGTATATCGGACAGGGGGCGTGCCCTACGAGCAGTACTTC CASSKVYRTGGVPYEQYF
- TRBJ1-2 - TRBV7-3 TGTGCCAGCAGCCCTCTCGTAGGCCCTCCCTACACCTTC CASSPLVGPPYTF
- TRBJ2-5 TRBD2 TRBV5-1 TGCGCCTCATCGGTAGCGGGGGGGAAGCAAGAGACCCAGTACTTC CASSVAGGKQETQYF
- TRBJ1-2 - TRBV18 TGTGCCAGCTCCGGGACCGAGAACTATGGCTACACCTTC CASSGTENYGYTF
- TRBJ2-2 - TRBV5-1 TGCGCCAGCAGCGGGGACTCGATCACCGGGGAGCTGTTTTTT CASSGDSITGELFF
- TRBJ2-1 TRBD1 TRBV5-6 TGTGCCAGCAGCTCGACAGGGATATGGGGTGAGCAGTTCTTC CASSSTGIWGEQFF
few TRBJ2-1 - TRBV18 TGTGCCAGCTCACCACCAACAGCTAATGAGCAGTTCTTC CASSPPTANEQFF
few TRBJ2-7 - TRBV20-1 TGCAGTGCTAAATATGGAAACGAGCAGTACTTC CSAKYGNEQYF
- TRBJ1-2 TRBD1 TRBV2 TGTGCCAGCACCCGGGACAGGGATGGCTACACCTTC CASTRDRDGYTF
- TRBJ2-7 TRBD1 TRBV18 TGTGCCAGCTGGGACCGGGACAGCTACGAGCAGTACTTC CASWDRDSYEQYF
- TRBJ1-2 - TRBV7-9 TGTGCCAGCAGCCTAATAGGTTCGGGGAACGGCTACACCTTC CASSLIGSGNGYTF
- TRBJ2-3 TRBD1 TRBV19 TGTGCCAGTAGGAGGGGACAGGGTGGCACAGATACGCAGTATTTT CASRRGQGGTDTQYF
few TRBJ1-2 TRBD1 TRBV29-1 TGCAGCGTTAGGACAGGGGGTGGCTACACCTTC CSVRTGGGYTF
- TRBJ2-3 TRBD2 TRBV27 TGTGCCAGCAGTTTAGCGCGGGGGGCCCCAGATACGCAGTATTTT CASSLARGAPDTQYF
- TRBJ1-2 - TRBV6-5 TGTGCCAGCAGTTACGGCCAGGGAAGGGGCTACACCTTC CASSYGQGRGYTF
- TRBJ2-7 TRBD2 TRBV5-4 TGTGCCAGCAGCCCTCAGCGGGGTGCTCCCTACGAGCAGTACTTC CASSPQRGAPYEQYF
- TRBJ1-5 - TRBV2 TGTGCCAGCAGTGAAGCAAGAGGGAATCAGCCCCAGCATTTT CASSEARGNQPQHF
- TRBJ2-1 TRBD2 TRBV29-1 TGCAGCGTTGAGGGCGGGGGGAGCTACAATGAGCAGTTCTTC CSVEGGGSYNEQFF
- TRBJ2-1 TRBD2 TRBV5-1 TGCGCCAGCAGCTCGGCGGGGGGGTATTCCTACAATGAGCAGTTCTTC CASSSAGGYSYNEQFF
once TRBJ2-7 - TRBV6-5 TGTGCCAGCAGTTCCGGGTCCACAACATGGGACGAGCAGTACTTC CASSSGSTTWDEQYF
- TRBJ2-7 TRBD1 TRBV4-1 TGCGCCAGCAGCCCGGGACAGGGAAGGGTCTACGAGCAGTACTTC CASSPGQGRVYEQYF
- TRBJ1-1 - TRBV4-1 TGCGCCAGCAGCCGAGGAGGGAACACTGAAGCTTTCTTT CASSRGGNTEAFF
- TRBJ1-1 - TRBV27 TGTGCCAGCAGTTTATCGACAGGGAACACTGAAGCTTTCTTT CASSLSTGNTEAFF